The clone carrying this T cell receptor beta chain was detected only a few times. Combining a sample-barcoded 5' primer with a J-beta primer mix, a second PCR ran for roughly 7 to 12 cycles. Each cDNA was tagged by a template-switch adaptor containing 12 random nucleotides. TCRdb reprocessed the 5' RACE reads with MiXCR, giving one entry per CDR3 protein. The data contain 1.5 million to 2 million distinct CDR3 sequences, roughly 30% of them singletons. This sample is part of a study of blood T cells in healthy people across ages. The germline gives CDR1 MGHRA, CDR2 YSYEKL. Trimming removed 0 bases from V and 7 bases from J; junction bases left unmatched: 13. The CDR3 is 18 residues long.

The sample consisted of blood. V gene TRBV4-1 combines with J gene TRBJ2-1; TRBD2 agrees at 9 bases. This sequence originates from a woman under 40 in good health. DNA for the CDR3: TGCGCCAGCAGCCAAGACGCACCAGAGGTAGCGGGAGATAATGAGCAGTTCTTC. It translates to CASSQDAPEVAGDNEQFF.